This TCR beta chain is drawn from a study of shared clonotypes between healthy human individuals. The study, taken as a whole, reports: In contrast to clonotypes shared by all four donors, non-shared clonotypes had lower generation probabilities.

Comment on this clone: The target antigen is unknown.

CDR3 size: 14 residues. From germline, CDR1 is SEHNR and CDR2 FQNEAQ (reference sequence). Trimming shortened V by 5 bases and J by 6 bases, and 13 bases separated the two germline ends. As handled by the study authors: Junction-only sequences without quality scores were provided by ImmunoSEQ, so filtering was different. Assay: immunoSEQ multiplex PCR; the TCRdb copy retains only in-frame clones and omits some. The DNA was the basis for D and trimming; V, J and clone size are from that table. The sample includes 2 million to 2.5 million clones, roughly 94% seen only once; the top ten take around 1.1%. Naive CD8 cells lacked CD45RO and underwent positive selection for CCR7, leaving out terminally differentiated effector memory CD45RA+ cells.

This TCR came from a young man in good health. The chain couples TRBV7-9 to TRBJ2-2; possible D gene TRBD2, 5 bases. The sequenced material came from naive CD8+ T cells sorted from blood. CDR3 in DNA: TGTGCCAGCAGCCCAAAGGCGGGCCCCGGGGAGCTGTTTTTT. Translation gives CASSPKAGPGELFF.